This TCR beta chain was identified in a study of shared clonotypes between healthy human individuals. Profiling relied on immunoSEQ multiplex PCR, and the TCRdb table lists in-frame clones only, not all of them. Among some 510,000 clones, roughly 78% were seen once, and the ten largest hold 13%. Germline V gene data show CDR1 as SEHNR and CDR2 as FQNEAQ (reference sequence). V was clipped by 4 bases and J by 2 bases, with 12 bases between them. This CDR3 comprises 15 residues. The source material was PBMCs. This chain connects TRBV7-9 to TRBJ2-1, with D uncertain. This TCR came from a woman in her thirties or forties in good health. Some clones in this sample may be carry-over from other donors' samples. The CDR3 DNA follows: TGTGCCAGCAGCTCTCCGGGCTCGACCTACAATGAGCAGTTCTTC. This sequence encodes CASSSPGSTYNEQFF. The full variable domain, its missing parts supplied by reference TRBV7-9 and TRBJ2-1, is DTGVSQNPRHKITKRGQNVTFRCDPISEHNRLYWYRQTLGQGPEFLTYFQNEAQLEKSRLLSDRFSAERPKGSFSTLEIQRTEQGDSAMYLCASSSPGSTYNEQFFGPGTRLTVL.